One and the same sample provided the 5 T cell receptor beta chains below, sequenced in a study of T cell repertoires in cytomegalovirus infection. The antigens of these receptors remain unknown. Via MiXCR, TCRdb re-called the reads, giving one row per CDR3 protein. The table lists around 800,000 distinct CDR3 sequences, around a third of them singletons. The sequencing used cultured CD8+ T cells from PBMCs, collected from culture after CMV antigen stimulation. These receptors originate from a human donor in good health (CMV status not recorded). Some clones in this sample may be carry-over from other donors' samples.

The chain links TRBV27 to TRBJ1-1; a possible D gene is TRBD1 (5 bases). The CDR3 loop spans 14 amino acids. Deletions cut 3 bases from V and 7 bases from J, with 15 bases between. Germline V gene lookup returns CDR1 MNHEY and CDR2 SMNVEV (reference sequence). The CDR3 nucleotides are TGTGCCAGCAGTTTGTCCGGGATAGGGGTTGAAGCTTTCTTT. It yields the protein CASSLSGIGVEAFF.

The sample holds many counts of this clonotype. The chain recombines TRBV7-6 with TRBJ2-1; maybe TRBD1 (6 bases). Germline V gives CDR1 SGHVS, CDR2 FNYEAQ. V was trimmed by 2 bases and J by 4 bases, leaving 18 bases between them. The CDR3 covers 17 residues. The DNA for the CDR3 is TGTGCCAGCAGCTTACAGGGGTCGGGCTTTGGATACAATGAGCAGTTCTTC. Encoded protein: CASSLQGSGFGYNEQFF.

V is TRBV4-3 and J is TRBJ1-3; D remains ambiguous. The CDR3 contains 15 residues. The V and J ends lost 4 bases and 4 bases respectively, with 14 bases between them. The germline V gene encodes CDR1 LGHNA and CDR2 YSLEER. CDR3 region: CASSLHSKAGNTIYF. As DNA, the CDR3 is TGCGCCAGCAGCCTCCATTCGAAGGCCGGAAACACCATATATTTT.

Worth noting for this clonotype: This may arise from a read error, as a much more abundant clone is one base away. The chain recombines TRBV6-1 with TRBJ1-2; D is uncertain. The germline gives CDR1 MNHNS, CDR2 SASEGT. The CDR3 sequence is 16 residues long. The V end was cut by 0 bases, the J end by 5 bases, with 16 bases between. CDR3 DNA: TGTGCCAGCAGTGAAGCCGAGTGGCAGGAGGAGTATGGCTACACCTTC. It yields the protein CASSEAEWQEEYGYTF.

In this sample, this clonotype turned up many times. This sequence joins TRBV7-2 and TRBJ2-3; D is possibly TRBD1 (5 bases). Germline CDR1 is SGHTA and CDR2 is FQGNSA. The length of the CDR3 is 15 residues. Trimming pared 2 bases from V and 0 bases from J, leaving 9 bases between. CDR3 loop: CASSLRGRSTDTQYF. As DNA, the CDR3 is TGTGCCAGCAGCTTAAGGGGAAGGAGCACAGATACGCAGTATTTT.